This T cell receptor (beta chain) originates from a study of vaccination and CD4 T cells after COVID-19. On the study more broadly: It was a median roughly 100 days after diagnosis, with a range of 35 to 161, that post-COVID samples were drawn. Spike peptides, overlapping and drawn from SARS-CoV-2, HCoV-NL63, HCoV-OC43 and HCoV-229E, were used to stimulate cells.

Treatment described: approximately nine-day PBMC culture with coronavirus spike peptide pools or control peptides (ViraFEST assay). This clonotype turned up a few times. Its antigen is undetermined. The CDR3 length is 16 residues. After removal of 3 bases from V and 4 bases from J, the junction contained 11 bases not matched to a gene. In germline, CDR1 is DFQATT, CDR2 SNEGSKA (reference sequence). The study sequenced cultured CD4+ T cell DNA using the Oncomine TCR Beta short-read assay. MiXCR was run by TCRdb on the PCR reads, yielding one entry per CDR3 protein. The sample yields about 11,000 distinct CDR3 sequences, more than 50% seen once. General study results and limits: Median counts of SARS-CoV-2-reactive clonotypes increased from around 20 to 38; this difference was not significant.

This chain connects TRBV20-1 to TRBJ2-3; TRBD2 matches at 9 bases. Sample: CD4+ T cells from blood, cultured in vitro. This receptor was taken from a human donor who had recovered from COVID-19. CDR3 residues: CSASPPLAGISDTQYF. The CDR3 nucleotides are TGCAGTGCTAGCCCTCCTCTAGCGGGAATTTCAGATACGCAGTATTTT.